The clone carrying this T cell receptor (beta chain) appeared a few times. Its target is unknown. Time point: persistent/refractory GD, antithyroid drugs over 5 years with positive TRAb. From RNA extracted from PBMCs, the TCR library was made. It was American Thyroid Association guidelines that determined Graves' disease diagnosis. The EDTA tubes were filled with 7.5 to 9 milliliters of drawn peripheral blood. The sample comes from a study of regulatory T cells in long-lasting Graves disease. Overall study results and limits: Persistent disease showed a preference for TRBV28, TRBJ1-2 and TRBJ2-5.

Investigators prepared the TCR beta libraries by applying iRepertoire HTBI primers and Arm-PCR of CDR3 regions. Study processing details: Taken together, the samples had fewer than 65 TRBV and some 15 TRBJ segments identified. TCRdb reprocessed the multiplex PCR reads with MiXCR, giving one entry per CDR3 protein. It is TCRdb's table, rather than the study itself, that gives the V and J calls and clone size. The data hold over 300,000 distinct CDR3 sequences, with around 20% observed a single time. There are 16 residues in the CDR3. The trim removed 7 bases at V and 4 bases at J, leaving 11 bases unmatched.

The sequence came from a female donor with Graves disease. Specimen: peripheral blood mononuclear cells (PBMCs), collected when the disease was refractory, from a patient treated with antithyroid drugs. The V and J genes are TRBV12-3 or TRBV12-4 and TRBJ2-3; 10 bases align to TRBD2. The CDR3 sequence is CASTLGRLAGADTQYF. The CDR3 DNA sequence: TGTGCCAGCACCCTAGGGAGGCTAGCGGGGGCAGATACGCAGTATTTT.